The 3 T cell receptor beta chains in this list originate from one sample, sequenced in a study of T cell responses to AZD1222 COVID-19 vaccine (dated by TCRdb to the early 2020s). Libraries were prepared through the immunoSEQ multiplex PCR assay. The clones in this table, taken by TCRdb from immuneACCESS, are in-frame only. Not every clone is retained; where verified, under half of the shortfall comes from an unresolved V gene, and the cause of the rest is unknown. This sample holds fewer than 110,000 clones; approximately 86% were observed only once. 1.2% to 1.5% of the sample lies in the top ten. Explained via the paper, the time point label denotes: baseline before first vaccination. The sequencing here drew on peripheral blood, taken on day 0 of AZD1222 vaccination. These receptors were collected from an adult in good health.

The V call is TRBV30, the J call TRBJ1-3; possible D gene TRBD1, 5 bases. This CDR3 is built from 14 residues. CDR1 is GTSNPN, CDR2 SVGIG, per germline (reference sequence). Trimming cost V 3 bases and J 8 bases, with 17 bases left between them. CDR3: CAWRVPRAGYTIYF. As DNA, the CDR3 is TGTGCCTGGAGAGTCCCCAGGGCGGGTTACACCATATATTTT.

The sample holds one count of this clone. The rearrangement joins TRBV6-5 to TRBJ2-1; tentative D call: TRBD1 (5 bases). The V and J ends lost 7 bases and 5 bases respectively, with 9 bases between them. This CDR3 region has 12 residues. Germline V lookup: CDR1 MNHEY, CDR2 SVGAGI. This chain's CDR3 is CASTDRNNEQFF. The CDR3 region has the DNA TGTGCCAGCACCGACAGAAACAATGAGCAGTTCTTC.

The chain is built from TRBV7-8 and TRBJ1-4; no reliable D call. CDR3 size: 15 residues. Trimming took off 4 bases at V and 7 bases at J, with 16 bases between the two ends. Germline V lookup: CDR1 SGHVS, CDR2 FQNEAQ. The CDR3 DNA sequence: TGTGCCAGCAGCTACCAGCGGGGTGTTTGTGAAAAACTGTTTTTT. It encodes CASSYQRGVCEKLFF. Filled out from reference TRBV7-8 and TRBJ1-4, the complete variable domain reads GAGVSQSPRYKVAKRGQDVALRCDPISGHVSLFWYQQALGQGPEFLTYFQNEAQLDKSGLPSDRFFAERPEGSVSTLKIQRTQQEDSAVYLCASSYQRGVCEKLFFGSGTQLSVL.